Below are 2 T cell receptor beta chains sequenced from a single sample in a study of blood T cells in healthy people across ages. The use of a sample-barcoded 5' primer and a J-beta primer mix characterized a second PCR of roughly 7 to 12 cycles. TCRdb called the 5' RACE reads again in MiXCR, with one record for every CDR3 protein. The table records roughly 930,000 distinct CDR3 sequences, around 48% of them present only once. The sample consisted of blood. These receptors all come from a man aged 25 to 40 in good health.

The chain links TRBV29-1 to TRBJ1-1, with 7 bases lining up with TRBD1. The CDR3 has 13 residues. V gave up 5 bases and J gave up 2 bases; unmatched junction bases: 5. CDR1 is SQVTM and CDR2 is ANQGSEA in the germline V gene. CDR3 bases: TGCAGCGTTCGACAGGGAACTAACACTGAAGCTTTCTTT. Encoded protein: CSVRQGTNTEAFF.

This clonotype came up a few times. The chain employs TRBV6-5 and TRBJ1-1; D is unclear. Germline V gene data show CDR1 as MNHEY and CDR2 as SVGAGI. The CDR3 totals 14 residues. V was pared by 4 bases and J by 2 bases, with 11 bases between. The CDR3 reads CASSWDGVNTEAFF. Written as DNA, the CDR3 is TGTGCCAGCAGTTGGGATGGGGTTAACACTGAAGCTTTCTTT.